This T cell receptor beta chain was identified in a study of T cell repertoires in cytomegalovirus infection. The CDR3 sequence is 15 residues long. Losses at the gene ends were 6 bases for V and 1 base for J; bases not matched to a gene: 5. CDR1 is LNHDA, CDR2 SQIVND, per germline (reference sequence). MiXCR, run by TCRdb on the reads, gives a single entry per CDR3 protein. The sample has under 95,000 distinct CDR3 sequences; under 55% are singletons. Remarks on this clonotype: Its antigen is currently unknown.

The receptor was isolated from a human donor in good health (CMV status not recorded). Some clones in this sample may be carry-over from other donors' samples. The material sequenced was CD8+ T cells from cultured PBMCs, taken from culture after CMV antigen stimulation. V gene TRBV19 combines with J gene TRBJ1-5, with 8 bases lining up with TRBD1. CDR3 sequence reads: CASSPGTGSNQPQHF. In nucleotides, the CDR3 is TGTGCCAGTAGCCCCGGGACAGGCAGCAATCAGCCCCAGCATTTT.